These T cell receptor beta chains were read from a single sample in a study of T cells in Graves' hyperthyroidism and ophthalmopathy. MiXCR, applied by TCRdb to the multiplex PCR reads, yields one record per CDR3 protein. The table records about 510,000 distinct CDR3 sequences, 14% of them present only once. Sequenced material: blood. The receptors originated from a woman aged 40 to 50 with Graves' hyperthyroidism. CDR3s include the opening cysteine and the closing phenylalanine or tryptophan. Fields, in order: CDR3 protein, CDR3 DNA, J gene, clone size, V gene, D gene. A D gene is named only where the DNA matches it firmly. The size entry is marked missing in some rows and otherwise reads once, few, many or a size class.

CDR3aa: CAGLSRGLNTEAFF
CDR3nt: TGTGCCGGCCTTTCTCGGGGCCTGAACACTGAAGCTTTCTTT
j_gene: TRBJ1-1
abundance: many
v_gene: TRBV6-1
d_gene: .

CDR3aa: CASSPGQGMYYEQYF
CDR3nt: TGTGCCAGCAGCCCGGGACAGGGCATGTACTACGAGCAGTACTTC
j_gene: TRBJ2-7
abundance: many
v_gene: TRBV5-5
d_gene: TRBD1

CDR3aa: CATSIRTGMSNQPQHF
CDR3nt: TGTGCCACCAGCATAAGGACAGGGATGAGCAATCAGCCCCAGCATTTT
j_gene: TRBJ1-5
abundance: .
v_gene: TRBV15
d_gene: TRBD1

CDR3aa: CASSQLIFQVPGYTF
CDR3nt: TGTGCCAGCAGCCAGCTCATATTTCAGGTCCCAGGCTACACCTTC
j_gene: TRBJ1-2
abundance: few
v_gene: TRBV4-2
d_gene: .

CDR3aa: CASSNIWQSYNEQFF
CDR3nt: TGTGCCAGCAGTAATATCTGGCAGAGCTACAATGAGCAGTTCTTC
j_gene: TRBJ2-1
abundance: many
v_gene: TRBV27
d_gene: .

CDR3aa: CASRRASGTRGDTQYF
CDR3nt: TGTGCCAGCAGGAGGGCCTCCGGGACTAGGGGAGATACGCAGTATTTT
j_gene: TRBJ2-3
abundance: many
v_gene: TRBV2
d_gene: TRBD2

CDR3aa: CASRSTPDRFHSSSYEQYF
CDR3nt: TGTGCCAGCAGATCAACTCCGGACAGATTTCATTCAAGCTCCTACGAGCAGTACTTC
j_gene: TRBJ2-7
abundance: .
v_gene: TRBV28
d_gene: .

CDR3aa: CASSLRTGGASYGYTF
CDR3nt: TGTGCCAGCTCACTAAGGACAGGGGGCGCCTCCTATGGCTACACCTTC
j_gene: TRBJ1-2
abundance: .
v_gene: TRBV18
d_gene: TRBD1

CDR3aa: CASSLGGEGPYEQYF
CDR3nt: TGCGCCAGCAGCTTAGGCGGAGAGGGTCCCTACGAGCAGTACTTC
j_gene: TRBJ2-7
abundance: many
v_gene: TRBV5-1
d_gene: .

CDR3aa: CASTDAVPNEKLFF
CDR3nt: TGTGCCAGCACCGACGCCGTCCCTAATGAAAAACTGTTTTTT
j_gene: TRBJ1-4
abundance: many
v_gene: TRBV12-3/TRBV12-4
d_gene: .

CDR3aa: CASSRASPNTGELFF
CDR3nt: TGTGCCAGCAGTCGGGCTAGCCCTAACACCGGGGAGCTGTTTTTT
j_gene: TRBJ2-2
abundance: .
v_gene: TRBV27
d_gene: .

CDR3aa: CASSEGLAVYEQYF
CDR3nt: TGTGCCAGCAGCGAGGGACTAGCGGTATACGAGCAGTACTTC
j_gene: TRBJ2-7
abundance: few
v_gene: TRBV27
d_gene: TRBD2

CDR3aa: CASSLAGQSAEQYF
CDR3nt: TGTGCCAGCAGCCTGGCGGGACAGTCCGCGGAGCAGTACTTC
j_gene: TRBJ2-7
abundance: many
v_gene: TRBV5-6
d_gene: .

CDR3aa: CASSSWTGFLQETQYF
CDR3nt: TGTGCCAGCAGCTCCTGGACAGGATTTCTCCAAGAGACCCAGTACTTC
j_gene: TRBJ2-5
abundance: many
v_gene: TRBV11-2
d_gene: TRBD1

CDR3aa: CSARVFGYQSTDTQYF
CDR3nt: TGCAGTGCTAGGGTGTTTGGCTATCAAAGCACAGATACGCAGTATTTT
j_gene: TRBJ2-3
abundance: many
v_gene: TRBV20-1
d_gene: .

CDR3aa: CASRSGRGTQPQHF
CDR3nt: TGTGCCAGCAGGTCGGGGCGGGGGACTCAGCCCCAGCATTTT
j_gene: TRBJ1-5
abundance: once
v_gene: TRBV6-1
d_gene: .

CDR3aa: CASSLKAGRTGELFF
CDR3nt: TGCGCCAGCAGCCTCAAGGCAGGGCGGACCGGGGAGCTGTTTTTT
j_gene: TRBJ2-2
abundance: many
v_gene: TRBV5-1
d_gene: .

CDR3aa: CASSEGVGSTIYF
CDR3nt: TGCGCCAGCAGTGAGGGCGTAGGGAGCACCATATATTTT
j_gene: TRBJ1-3
abundance: few
v_gene: TRBV10-2
d_gene: .

CDR3aa: CASDRGANTGELFF
CDR3nt: TGTGCCAGCGACAGGGGGGCGAACACCGGGGAGCTGTTTTTT
j_gene: TRBJ2-2
abundance: many
v_gene: TRBV2
d_gene: TRBD1

CDR3aa: CATNELAMGTDTQYF
CDR3nt: TGTGCCACCAACGAACTAGCGATGGGAACAGATACGCAGTATTTT
j_gene: TRBJ2-3
abundance: .
v_gene: TRBV15
d_gene: TRBD2

CDR3aa: CASSWTSGSTYEQYF
CDR3nt: TGCGCCAGCAGCTGGACTAGCGGGAGTACGTACGAGCAGTACTTC
j_gene: TRBJ2-7
abundance: many
v_gene: TRBV5-1
d_gene: TRBD2

CDR3aa: CASNEASTGELFF
CDR3nt: TGTGCCAGCAATGAGGCGTCCACCGGGGAGCTGTTTTTT
j_gene: TRBJ2-2
abundance: many
v_gene: TRBV2
d_gene: .